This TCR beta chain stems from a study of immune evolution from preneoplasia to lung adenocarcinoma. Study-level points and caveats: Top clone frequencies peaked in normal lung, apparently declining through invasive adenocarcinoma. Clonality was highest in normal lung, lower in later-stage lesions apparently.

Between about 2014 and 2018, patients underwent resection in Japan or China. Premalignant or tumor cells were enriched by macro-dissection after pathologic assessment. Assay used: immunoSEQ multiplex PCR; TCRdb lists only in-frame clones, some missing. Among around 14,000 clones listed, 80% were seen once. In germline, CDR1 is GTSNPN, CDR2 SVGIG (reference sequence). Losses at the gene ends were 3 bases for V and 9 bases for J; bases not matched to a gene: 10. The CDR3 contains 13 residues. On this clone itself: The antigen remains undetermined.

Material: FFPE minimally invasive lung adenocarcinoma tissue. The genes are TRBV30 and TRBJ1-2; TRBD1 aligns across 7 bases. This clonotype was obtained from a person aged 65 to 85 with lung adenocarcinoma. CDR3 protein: CAWRTGSRGSYTF. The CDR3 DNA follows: TGTGCCTGGAGGACAGGGTCCCGCGGGAGCTACACCTTC.